Included here is one T cell receptor (beta chain) sequence, with context. Its antigen is still unknown. No much larger clone exists at a distance of one base, and base qualities are not known. The protocol used for the library was the immunoSEQ multiplex PCR assay. Entries here come from immuneACCESS through TCRdb and include only in-frame sequences with V and J called. Some clones fail to appear in such tables; in the studies checked, an unresolved V gene covers under half of the shortfall, and the cause of the remainder is unknown. Counted in this sample were about 95,000 clones; around 81% of them appeared once. Of the sample, roughly a fifth is held by the ten largest clones. These data are taken from a study of control samples from healthy donors and cancer patients (dated by TCRdb to about 2020). What was sequenced was blood. The origin of this receptor is a young man in good health.

The CDR3 in this case is CASSPLGGVEETQYF. The DNA sequence follows: TGTGCCAGCAGCCCCCTCGGAGGAGTGGAGGAGACCCAGTACTTC. The chain is encoded by TRBV9 joined to TRBJ2-5; TRBD2 is perhaps the D gene, given 5 matching bases. Reading the germline V gene gives CDR1 SGDLS and CDR2 YYNGEE. The CDR3 runs 15 amino acids, cysteine and phenylalanine included. Kept here is only the CDR3 DNA, which spans 45 bases and is read in frame from base 1. The trim is 4 bases for V and 5 bases for J, with a gap of 18 bases between the germline ends.